The 23 T cell receptor beta chains listed next were all sequenced from one sample in a study of cytotoxic CD8 clonotypes in ibrutinib-treated CLL. Produced via immunoSEQ multiplex PCR; TCRdb's table is partial and in-frame only. Among approximately 160,000 clones listed, 70% to 90% were seen once. The sample here was PBMCs, taken at disease progression, from a patient treated with ibrutinib. Receptor source: a human donor with chronic lymphocytic leukemia.

The chain carries TRBV19 and TRBJ2-3; the D call may be TRBD1 or TRBD2 (5 bases each). Germline assignment: CDR1 LNHDA and CDR2 SQIVND (reference sequence). Trimming took 7 bases from V and 2 from J, leaving 16 bases between them. CDR3 length equals 15 residues. This chain's CDR3 is CASTTLGRHTDTQYF. Here the CDR3 DNA reads TGTGCCAGTACCACCTTGGGACGCCACACAGATACGCAGTATTTT.

This chain connects TRBV4-3 to TRBJ1-1, with 8 bases fitting TRBD1. The CDR3 totals 15 residues. V was clipped by 0 bases and J by 3 bases; unmatched bases: 3. Germline loops: CDR1 LGHNA, CDR2 YSLEER. In nucleotides, the CDR3 is TGCGCCAGCAGCCAAGAATGGACAGGGTACACTGAAGCTTTCTTT. Translating gives CASSQEWTGYTEAFF.

This chain links TRBV5-6 with TRBJ1-1; tentatively, D is TRBD1 (6 bases). The V gene's germline CDR1 is SGHDT and CDR2 YYEEEE. The CDR3 totals 13 residues. Trimming took off 5 bases at V and 1 base at J, with 9 bases between the two ends. CDR3 nucleotide sequence: TGTGCCAGCAGAAGGACAGAGAACACTGAAGCTTTCTTT. It specifies CASRRTENTEAFF.

The chain carries TRBV4-1 and TRBJ2-1; 12 nucleotides match TRBD2. V lost 6 bases, J lost 5 bases, and 5 bases stayed unmatched. This CDR3 is built from 15 residues. Per germline, CDR1 MGHRA and CDR2 YSYEKL. The CDR3 sequence: CASRWGLAGNNEQFF. In DNA, the CDR3 is TGCGCCAGCAGATGGGGACTAGCGGGCAACAATGAGCAGTTCTTC.

The J gene is TRBJ2-1, the V gene TRBV18; TRBD2 matches 10 bases. The CDR3 has 18 residues. Germline V gene data show CDR1 as KGHSH and CDR2 as LQKENI. The ends lost 3 bases at V and 6 bases at J; junction bases unmatched: 14. The CDR3: CASSPLVEREGSLNEQFF. CDR3 coding DNA: TGTGCCAGCTCACCCCTGGTAGAGCGGGAGGGATCGCTCAATGAGCAGTTCTTC.

This clone has more than one count but fewer than ten. The chain recombines TRBV4-3 with TRBJ2-3; TRBD2 is a possible D gene (5 bases). The CDR3 length is 17 residues. V was trimmed by 0 bases and J by 1 base, leaving 14 bases between them. Germline V CDR1 and CDR2: LGHNA, YSLEER. In DNA form, the CDR3 reads TGCGCCAGCAGCCAAGATCTACTAGTGGATGGCACAGATACGCAGTATTTT. Its protein product is CASSQDLLVDGTDTQYF.

The chain carries TRBV25-1 and TRBJ2-3; 8 nucleotides agree with TRBD2. Looked up from germline, CDR1 is MGHDK and CDR2 is SYGVNS. Trimming removed 4 bases from V and 3 bases from J; junction bases left unmatched: 6. The CDR3 covers 15 residues. The chain's CDR3 is CASSGYSGMTDTQYF. The CDR3 bases are TGTGCCAGCAGTGGCTATAGCGGGATGACAGATACGCAGTATTTT. The whole variable domain, filled in from reference TRBV25-1 and TRBJ2-3, reads EADIYQTPRYLVIGTGKKITLECSQTMGHDKMYWYQQDPGMELHLIHYSYGVNSTEKGDLSSESTVSRIRTEHFPLTLESARPSHTSQYLCASSGYSGMTDTQYFGPGTRLTVL.

The CDR3 here is CAIRTSGDTGELFF. DNA of the CDR3: TGTGCCATCAGGACTAGCGGAGACACCGGGGAGCTGTTTTTT. The chain carries TRBV10-3 and TRBJ2-2, with 9 bases identical to TRBD2. The CDR3 loop spans 14 amino acids. The J segment lost 3 bases and the V segment lost 6 bases, leaving 2 bases of the junction unmatched. CDR1 is ENHRY and CDR2 is SYGVKD in the germline V gene.

This clone was seen once. This chain links TRBV28 with TRBJ1-1; D perhaps matches TRBD1 (5 bases). With 9 bases removed from V and 4 bases from J, the gap between germline ends came to 27 bases. Germline CDR1 and CDR2: MDHEN and SYDVKM. The CDR3 is 17 amino acids. The CDR3 nucleotides read TGTGCCAGAATCAACCCAAACCTGCCCAGGGTAGGCACTGAAGCTTTCTTT. This sequence encodes CARINPNLPRVGTEAFF.

The chain's CDR3 is CASALRGQFYEQYF. Written as DNA, the CDR3 is TGTGCCAGTGCCCTCCGGGGACAGTTCTACGAGCAGTACTTC. The V gene is TRBV19, the J gene TRBJ2-7; 7 bases are shared with TRBD1. The trim removed 8 bases at V and 3 bases at J, leaving 10 bases unmatched. CDR1 and CDR2 (germline): LNHDA, SQIVND (reference sequence). The CDR3 spans 14 residues.

V is TRBV25-1 and J is TRBJ2-7, with D perhaps TRBD2 (6 bases). CDR1 is MGHDK and CDR2 is SYGVNS in the germline V gene. The CDR3 spans 14 residues. V shed 4 bases and J shed 0 bases, with 10 bases lying between them. The CDR3: CASSASGVSYEQYF. The CDR3 DNA is TGTGCCAGCAGTGCTTCGGGAGTCTCCTACGAGCAGTACTTC.

V and J are TRBV9 and TRBJ1-2; possibly TRBD1 for D (6 bases). CDR3 length: 14 residues. Germline V gives CDR1 SGDLS, CDR2 YYNGEE. The V end was cut by 3 bases, the J end by 2 bases, with 11 bases between. CDR3 nucleotide sequence: TGTGCCAGCAGCGCGGGACACCAGAACTATGGCTACACCTTC. Translating gives CASSAGHQNYGYTF.

This chain uses TRBV28 with TRBJ1-1; 8 bases align to TRBD1. Germline loops: CDR1 MDHEN, CDR2 SYDVKM. The J segment lost 1 base and the V segment lost 6 bases, leaving 1 base of the junction unmatched. The CDR3 is made up of 13 amino acids. CDR3 loop: CASRGTGNTEAFF. In DNA, the CDR3 is TGTGCCAGCAGGGGGACAGGGAACACTGAAGCTTTCTTT.

The rearrangement uses TRBV9 and TRBJ2-1; a possible D gene is TRBD2 (6 bases). The V end lost 0 bases, the J end lost 0 bases, and 10 bases lay between the germline ends. This CDR3 contains 16 residues. CDR1 is SGDLS and CDR2 is YYNGEE in the germline V gene. CDR3 sequence (DNA): TGTGCCAGCAGCGTAGCTAGCGACAGCTCCTACAATGAGCAGTTCTTC. Translating gives CASSVASDSSYNEQFF.

The genes are TRBV11-2 and TRBJ2-7; 11 positions match TRBD2. Losses at the gene ends were 3 bases for V and 7 bases for J; bases not matched to a gene: 2. Germline CDR1 and CDR2: SGHAT and FQNNGV. The CDR3 contains 13 residues. The CDR3 here is CASSFRLAGEQYF. DNA for the CDR3: TGTGCCAGCAGCTTTCGACTAGCGGGGGAGCAGTACTTC.

The sample holds one count of this clone. V and J are TRBV2 and TRBJ1-5; 10 nucleotides agree with TRBD1. The trim removed 6 bases at V and 2 bases at J, leaving 4 bases unmatched. The CDR3 totals 15 residues. The germline V gene encodes CDR1 SNHLY and CDR2 FYNNEI. Here the CDR3 reads CASSAGTGGNQPQHF. CDR3 sequence (DNA): TGTGCCAGCAGCGCCGGGACAGGGGGCAATCAGCCCCAGCATTTT. The entire variable domain, with the rest obtained from reference TRBV2 and TRBJ1-5, is as follows: EPEVTQTPSHQVTQMGQEVILRCVPISNHLYFYWYRQILGQKVEFLVSFYNNEISEKSEIFDDQFSVERPDGSNFTLKIRSTKLEDSAMYFCASSAGTGGNQPQHFGDGTRLSIL.

The V gene is TRBV6-5, the J gene TRBJ1-2; D remains ambiguous. There are 15 residues in the CDR3. CDR1 and CDR2 (germline): MNHEY, SVGAGI. Trimming took off 0 bases at V and 3 bases at J, with 11 bases between the two ends. The CDR3 sequence is CASSYSVNSHYGYTF. The CDR3 region has the DNA TGTGCCAGCAGTTACTCGGTTAACAGTCACTATGGCTACACCTTC.

The J gene is TRBJ1-4, the V gene TRBV19; weak D call: TRBD1 (6 bases). The CDR3 totals 14 residues. The V gene's germline CDR1 is LNHDA and CDR2 SQIVND (reference sequence). Trimming shortened V by 3 bases and J by 5 bases, and 10 bases separated the two germline ends. The CDR3 DNA sequence: TGTGCCAGTAGTATCTCTAGGGGGAATGAAAAACTGTTTTTT. It translates to CASSISRGNEKLFF.

This clone was observed a single time. The gene calls are TRBV7-2 and TRBJ2-5, with 8 bases fitting TRBD2. Unmatched junction bases numbered 7, after V lost 7 bases and J lost 0 bases. In germline, CDR1 is SGHTA, CDR2 FQGNSA. This CDR3 is 15 amino acids long. As DNA, the CDR3 is TGTGCCAGCAAATTAACTAGCGGAGACCAAGAGACCCAGTACTTC. It specifies CASKLTSGDQETQYF.

V usage is TRBV9 and J usage is TRBJ1-1, with a weak D call TRBD1 (6 bases). This CDR3 is built from 13 residues. Germline CDR1 is SGDLS and CDR2 is YYNGEE. Trimming removed 8 bases at V and 0 bases at J, with 11 bases between. CDR3 sequence reads: CASNREMNTEAFF. DNA of the CDR3: TGTGCCAGTAACAGGGAGATGAACACTGAAGCTTTCTTT.

The chain links TRBV4-3 to TRBJ2-7; the D is unclear. The CDR3 loop spans 14 amino acids. Germline values: CDR1 LGHNA, CDR2 YSLEER. The V and J ends lost 0 bases and 3 bases respectively, with 9 bases between them. The CDR3 nucleotides read TGCGCCAGCAGCCAAGATGCGGCTTACTACGAGCAGTACTTC. This gives the protein CASSQDAAYYEQYF.

A single count supports this clone. The chain is built from TRBV4-1 and TRBJ1-1; D possibly corresponds to TRBD1 (6 bases). Trimming pared 0 bases from V and 6 bases from J, leaving 14 bases between. The CDR3 runs 15 residues. The V gene's germline CDR1 is MGHRA and CDR2 YSYEKL. The CDR3 coding sequence is TGCGCCAGCAGCCAAGATAGGGGGTATCCGGCTGAAGCTTTCTTT. It translates to CASSQDRGYPAEAFF.

The J gene is TRBJ1-2, the V gene TRBV7-9, with D possibly TRBD1 on 6 matching bases. Germline CDR1 is SEHNR and CDR2 is FQNEAQ (reference sequence). The CDR3 totals 13 residues. Trimming shortened V by 5 bases and J by 8 bases, and 15 bases separated the two germline ends. CDR3 sequence (DNA): TGTGCCAGCAGCCTAGGGGGGGCTCACGGCTACACCTTC. Its translation: CASSLGGAHGYTF.